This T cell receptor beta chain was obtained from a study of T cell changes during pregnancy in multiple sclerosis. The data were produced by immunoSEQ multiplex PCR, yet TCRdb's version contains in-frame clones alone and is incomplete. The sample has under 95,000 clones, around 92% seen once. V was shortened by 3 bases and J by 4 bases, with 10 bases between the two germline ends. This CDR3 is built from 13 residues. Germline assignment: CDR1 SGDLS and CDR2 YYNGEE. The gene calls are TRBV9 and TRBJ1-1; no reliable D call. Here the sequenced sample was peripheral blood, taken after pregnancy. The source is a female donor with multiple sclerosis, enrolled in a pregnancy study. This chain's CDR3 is CASSAQPGTEAFF. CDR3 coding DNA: TGTGCCAGCAGCGCCCAGCCGGGCACTGAAGCTTTCTTT.